This is a list of T cell receptor beta chains from one sample in a study of T-cell reconstitution after alpha-beta-depleted transplantation in children. TCRdb passed the PCR reads through MiXCR, listing each CDR3 protein once. The table records roughly 500,000 distinct CDR3 sequences, under 15% of them present only once. This sample comprised PBMCs from the stem cell graft donor, obtained from the stem cell graft. The origin of the receptors is a human donor who donated a stem cell graft to a child with combined immunodeficiency. CDR3s leave out the opening cysteine and the closing phenylalanine or tryptophan. A D gene is named only where the DNA matches it firmly.

d_gene | v_gene | len | CDR3aa
- | TRBV7-2 | 12 | ASSPPPENTEAF
- | TRBV30 | 11 | AWSVGEFDTQY
- | TRBV14 | 11 | ASSPRQDDGYT
TRBD2 | TRBV7-3 | 12 | ASSLGLSGGGQF
TRBD1 | TRBV20-1 | 13 | SAASGQANTGELF
TRBD1 | TRBV13 | 13 | ASSFRDRAVYEQY
- | TRBV6-1 | 14 | ASSRRLVFDYNEQF
- | TRBV24-1 | 15 | ATSDGGVPQKNTEAF
- | TRBV18 | 13 | ASSRIREGGEKLF
- | TRBV7-3 | 11 | ASSLIWGAEAF
- | TRBV3-1 | 11 | ASNYQGIDTQY
TRBD2 | TRBV7-2 | 12 | ASSPRRERAEQY
- | TRBV12-3/TRBV12-4 | 10 | ASSLIGIGQF
TRBD1 | TRBV5-1 | 12 | ASSLTGDHNEQF
- | TRBV27 | 13 | ASSLNPATNEKLF
TRBD2 | TRBV7-3 | 12 | ASSALAKTDTQY
- | TRBV7-2 | 15 | ASSLGGGHFSGNTIY
- | TRBV27 | 11 | ASSLSLGNEQF
- | TRBV7-9 | 15 | ASSLADYTNSYNEQF
- | TRBV6-2/TRBV6-3 | 11 | ASAATTYNEQF
- | TRBV7-3 | 12 | ASSLSGRDYGYT
- | TRBV5-6 | 14 | ASSLIPGLMNTEAF
TRBD2 | TRBV11-1 | 17 | ASSLLLTSGPSSYNEQF
TRBD1 | TRBV29-1 | 11 | SVERGQSREQF
- | TRBV30 | 13 | ACAETPVSTDTQY
- | TRBV4-3 | 11 | ASSPGVDYEQY
- | TRBV5-1 | 14 | ASSLTGRGTQETQY
TRBD1 | TRBV7-9 | 15 | ASSSFRDRTLNNEQF
- | TRBV11-2 | 13 | ASSLGSGNTGELF
TRBD2 | TRBV6-1 | 13 | ASSPLAGGNYGQY
- | TRBV6-1 | 13 | ASRLNRVRNQPQH
- | TRBV7-2 | 12 | ASSFDVGSGELF
TRBD1 | TRBV12-3/TRBV12-4 | 13 | ASRIAGQGTYEQY
- | TRBV28 | 15 | ASSVGQGPLGDQPQH
- | TRBV6-1 | 14 | ASSGPGTQSSYEQY
TRBD2 | TRBV20-1 | 15 | SARVTGEAGGAYEQY
- | TRBV9 | 11 | ASSVTGGETQY
- | TRBV20-1 | 10 | SARWLNTEAF
- | TRBV10-3 | 12 | AISQPGTYNEQF
TRBD2 | TRBV12-3/TRBV12-4 | 12 | ASSLVAGVVEQY
- | TRBV10-3 | 14 | AISESLGGPGTEAF
TRBD2 | TRBV27 | 11 | ASSYGTNYEQY
TRBD2 | TRBV7-8 | 13 | ASSSRLAGVGEQY
TRBD1 | TRBV6-5 | 14 | ASSHELTGIQETQY
TRBD2 | TRBV5-1 | 15 | ASSFWTSGRGRNEQF
- | TRBV6-1 | 12 | ASSNHQVYYGYT
- | TRBV9 | 14 | ASSSVAGSPNYEQY
TRBD2 | TRBV5-4 | 15 | ASSWGSSGRVTDTQY
- | TRBV6-5 | 10 | ASSAANQPQH
TRBD2 | TRBV20-1 | 14 | SATLASGSLTDTQY
- | TRBV7-8 | 12 | ASSSGVRGTEAF
- | TRBV24-1 | 11 | ATSDWSRGEQY
TRBD1 | TRBV28 | 12 | ASSVNRDRDTQY
- | TRBV12-3/TRBV12-4 | 11 | ASSPTAGEELF
TRBD2 | TRBV27 | 13 | ASSKGLAGMNEQF